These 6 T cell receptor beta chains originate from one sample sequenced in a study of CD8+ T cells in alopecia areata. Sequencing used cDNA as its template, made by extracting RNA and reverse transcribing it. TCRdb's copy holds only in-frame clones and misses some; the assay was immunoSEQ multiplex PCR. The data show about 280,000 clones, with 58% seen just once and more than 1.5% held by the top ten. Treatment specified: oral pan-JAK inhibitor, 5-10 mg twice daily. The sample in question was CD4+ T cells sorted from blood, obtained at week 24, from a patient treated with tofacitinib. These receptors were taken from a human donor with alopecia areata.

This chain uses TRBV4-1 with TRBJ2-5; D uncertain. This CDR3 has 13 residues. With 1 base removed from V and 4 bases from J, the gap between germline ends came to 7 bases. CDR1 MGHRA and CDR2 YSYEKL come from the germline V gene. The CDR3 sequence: CASSQVVGETQYF. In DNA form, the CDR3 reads TGCGCCAGCAGCCAAGTGGTGGGAGAGACCCAGTACTTC.

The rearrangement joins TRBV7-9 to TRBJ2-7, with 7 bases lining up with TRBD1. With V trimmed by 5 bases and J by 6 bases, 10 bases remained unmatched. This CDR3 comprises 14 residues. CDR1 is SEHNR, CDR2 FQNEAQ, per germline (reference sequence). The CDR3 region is CASSTPDRWSEQYF. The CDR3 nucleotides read TGTGCCAGCAGCACCCCGGACAGGTGGTCCGAGCAGTACTTC.

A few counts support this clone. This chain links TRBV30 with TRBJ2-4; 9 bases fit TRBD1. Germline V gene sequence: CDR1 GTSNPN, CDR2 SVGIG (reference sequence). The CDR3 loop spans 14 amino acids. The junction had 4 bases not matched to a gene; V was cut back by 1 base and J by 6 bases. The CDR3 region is CAWSAGQGVNIQYF. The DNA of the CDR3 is TGTGCCTGGAGTGCGGGACAGGGAGTAAACATTCAGTACTTC.

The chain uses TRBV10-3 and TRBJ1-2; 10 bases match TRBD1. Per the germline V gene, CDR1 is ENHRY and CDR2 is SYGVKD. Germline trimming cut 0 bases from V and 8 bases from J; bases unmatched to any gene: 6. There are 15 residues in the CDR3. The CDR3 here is CAISESGTGVSGYTF. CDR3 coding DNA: TGTGCCATCAGTGAGTCGGGGACAGGGGTTAGCGGCTACACCTTC.

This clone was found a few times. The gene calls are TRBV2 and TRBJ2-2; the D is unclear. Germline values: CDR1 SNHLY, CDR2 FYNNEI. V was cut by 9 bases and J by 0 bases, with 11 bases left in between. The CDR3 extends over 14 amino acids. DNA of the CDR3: TGTGCCAGTGGTGGTGCAGCGAACACCGGGGAGCTGTTTTTT. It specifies CASGGAANTGELFF. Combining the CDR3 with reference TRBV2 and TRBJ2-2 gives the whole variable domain EPEVTQTPSHQVTQMGQEVILRCVPISNHLYFYWYRQILGQKVEFLVSFYNNEISEKSEIFDDQFSVERPDGSNFTLKIRSTKLEDSAMYFCASGGAANTGELFFGEGSRLTVL.

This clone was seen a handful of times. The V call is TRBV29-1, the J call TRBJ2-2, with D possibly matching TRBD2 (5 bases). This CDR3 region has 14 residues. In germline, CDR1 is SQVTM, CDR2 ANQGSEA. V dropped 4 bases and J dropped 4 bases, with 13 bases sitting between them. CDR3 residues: CSVGGWTVTGELFF. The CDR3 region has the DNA TGCAGCGTTGGAGGGTGGACGGTCACCGGGGAGCTGTTTTTT.